This TCR beta chain comes out of a study of patients and donors after allogeneic stem cell transplantation (dated by TCRdb to about 2020). About this clonotype itself: The specificity of this receptor is unknown. Per-base qualities were not stored, and no clone one base away is much larger.

Libraries were made using RT-PCR. Sequencer: NextSeq 550. TCRdb reworked the public reads: Q25 trimming with fastp, MiXCR clone assembly, productive beta chains retained. Records with the same CDR3 protein are collapsed into one entry carrying the most frequent genes and DNA. This sample is represented by about 200,000 distinct CDR3 sequences; 41% of them were singletons. The biggest ten clones account for 33% of the sample. V is shortened by 0 bases, J by 3 bases, and the region joining them spans 11 bases. CDR1 and CDR2 were assigned from the germline V gene as MGHRA and YSYEKL. From cysteine to phenylalanine, the CDR3 is 15 amino acids long. Only the CDR3 DNA stays, 45 bases, in frame from base 1.

The specimen sequenced was blood, either unsorted or a sorted T cell fraction (not recorded which). The chain joins TRBV4-1 to TRBJ1-2; the D gene lacks a confident call. The sequence derives from a human donor who was either an allogeneic HSCT recipient or a stem cell or donor lymphocyte infusion donor (not recorded which). It is not recorded whose cells these are; they may come from a transplant donor. The CDR3 region has the sequence CASSQDEANYYGYTF. The DNA reads as follows: TGCGCCAGCAGCCAAGACGAGGCTAATTACTATGGCTACACCTTC.